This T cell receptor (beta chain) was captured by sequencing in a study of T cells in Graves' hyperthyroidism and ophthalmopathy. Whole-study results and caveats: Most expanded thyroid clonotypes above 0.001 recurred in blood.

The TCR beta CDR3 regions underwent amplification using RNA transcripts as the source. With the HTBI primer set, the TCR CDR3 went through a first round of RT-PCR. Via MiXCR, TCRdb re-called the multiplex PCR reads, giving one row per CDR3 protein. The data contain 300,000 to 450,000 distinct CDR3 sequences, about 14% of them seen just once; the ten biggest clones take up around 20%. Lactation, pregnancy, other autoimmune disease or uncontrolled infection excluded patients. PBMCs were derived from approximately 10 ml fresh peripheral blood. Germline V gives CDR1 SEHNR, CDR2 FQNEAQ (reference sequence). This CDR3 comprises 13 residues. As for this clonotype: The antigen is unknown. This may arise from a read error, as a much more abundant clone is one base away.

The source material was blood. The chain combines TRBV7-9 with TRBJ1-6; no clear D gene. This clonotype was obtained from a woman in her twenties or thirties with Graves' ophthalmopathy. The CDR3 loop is CVSSLDITPPLHF. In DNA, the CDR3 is TGTGTCAGCAGCTTAGACATCACGCCGCCCCTCCACTTT.